These T cell receptor beta chains were read from a single sample in a study of T cells in tuberculosis. TCRdb's table, derived via immunoSEQ multiplex PCR, lists solely in-frame clones and lacks some. Of tens of thousands of clones detected, 94% appear once; the ten largest clones hold 12%. The sequencing input was PBMCs. Every receptor here comes from a donor between 5 and 29 years old with latent tuberculosis or without tuberculosis infection. Some clones in this sample may be carry-over from other donors' samples. CDR3s leave out the opening cysteine and the closing phenylalanine or tryptophan. A D gene is named only where the DNA matches it firmly. Part of the rows lack a size; the others show once, few, many or a class for expanded clones.

v_call: TRBV5-8
clone_size: NA
d_call: NA
cdr3_aa: ASSLGQGLQETQY

v_call: TRBV7-8
clone_size: once
d_call: TRBD1
cdr3_aa: ASSRFGPGTGTEQY

v_call: TRBV12-5
clone_size: once
d_call: TRBD1
cdr3_aa: ASGRTGGNTEAF

v_call: TRBV12-5
clone_size: NA
d_call: TRBD2
cdr3_aa: ASGLSGLAGGFLANEQF

v_call: TRBV27
clone_size: NA
d_call: NA
cdr3_aa: ASSLRGFAGGLLYETQY

v_call: TRBV6-1
clone_size: NA
d_call: TRBD1
cdr3_aa: ASSDPIETGSDEQF

v_call: TRBV5-4
clone_size: NA
d_call: TRBD2
cdr3_aa: ASSPQRGDGGTDTQY

v_call: TRBV6-5
clone_size: NA
d_call: TRBD2
cdr3_aa: ASSYRGGETQY

v_call: TRBV6-6
clone_size: NA
d_call: TRBD1
cdr3_aa: ASSYPTGAAF

v_call: TRBV5-8
clone_size: NA
d_call: NA
cdr3_aa: ASSGPQDNTYEQY

v_call: TRBV29-1
clone_size: NA
d_call: NA
cdr3_aa: SGEQGGGYT

v_call: TRBV6-1
clone_size: NA
d_call: NA
cdr3_aa: ASSERRAANTEAF

v_call: TRBV6-6
clone_size: NA
d_call: NA
cdr3_aa: ASGGGPTSNQPQH

v_call: TRBV10-1
clone_size: NA
d_call: TRBD2
cdr3_aa: ASSESGGAYNEQF

v_call: TRBV7-9
clone_size: NA
d_call: NA
cdr3_aa: ASSLALTGPGEQY

v_call: TRBV27
clone_size: NA
d_call: NA
cdr3_aa: ASSLRRDSSYNEQF

v_call: TRBV27
clone_size: NA
d_call: TRBD2
cdr3_aa: ASSSPGGSVNYNEQF

v_call: TRBV29-1
clone_size: NA
d_call: TRBD1
cdr3_aa: SVADRRSEAF

v_call: TRBV20-1
clone_size: NA
d_call: NA
cdr3_aa: SAPQEYGYT

v_call: TRBV7-8
clone_size: NA
d_call: TRBD1
cdr3_aa: ASSLGRTGGTEAF

v_call: TRBV11-2
clone_size: NA
d_call: TRBD1
cdr3_aa: ASSLFGTATEAF

v_call: TRBV5-1
clone_size: NA
d_call: NA
cdr3_aa: ASSLQTQETQY

v_call: TRBV4-1
clone_size: once
d_call: NA
cdr3_aa: ASSPRATENEKLF

v_call: TRBV7-2
clone_size: NA
d_call: TRBD2
cdr3_aa: ASSLEAGGNTGELF

v_call: TRBV14
clone_size: NA
d_call: TRBD1
cdr3_aa: ASSSRDRLSYEQY

v_call: TRBV5-6
clone_size: once
d_call: TRBD2
cdr3_aa: ASSLSPGLAGGRDEQF

v_call: TRBV5-1
clone_size: NA
d_call: TRBD1
cdr3_aa: ASATGGLVHGYT

v_call: TRBV7-9
clone_size: NA
d_call: NA
cdr3_aa: ATENRVSGNTIY

v_call: TRBV6-6
clone_size: NA
d_call: TRBD1
cdr3_aa: ASRSGQGSNEQF

v_call: TRBV2
clone_size: NA
d_call: TRBD2
cdr3_aa: ASSEFMTSDTQY

v_call: TRBV10-3
clone_size: NA
d_call: TRBD1
cdr3_aa: AISGLRAGGSPGANVLT

v_call: TRBV4-2
clone_size: NA
d_call: NA
cdr3_aa: ASSPPLGGGPLH

v_call: TRBV6-4
clone_size: once
d_call: TRBD2
cdr3_aa: ASSDSTSGVTDTQY

v_call: TRBV29-1
clone_size: NA
d_call: NA
cdr3_aa: SVLSGMEQGMGAYEQY

v_call: TRBV12-5
clone_size: NA
d_call: NA
cdr3_aa: ASGLAADTQY

v_call: TRBV4-1
clone_size: NA
d_call: TRBD1
cdr3_aa: ASSQPTGGDSNQPQH

v_call: TRBV30
clone_size: once
d_call: NA
cdr3_aa: AWSGGNVGYTIY

v_call: TRBV28
clone_size: NA
d_call: NA
cdr3_aa: ASSIEGGTEAF

v_call: TRBV5-4
clone_size: NA
d_call: TRBD2
cdr3_aa: ASTPVSGLAGDTDTQY

v_call: TRBV2
clone_size: NA
d_call: NA
cdr3_aa: ASSLDSFSGNTIY

v_call: TRBV19
clone_size: NA
d_call: NA
cdr3_aa: ASSIGEFNTEAF

v_call: TRBV19
clone_size: NA
d_call: NA
cdr3_aa: ASSKNRVQDQPQH